The 10 T cell receptor beta chains listed next were all sequenced from one sample in a study of identical twins. TCRdb re-analysed the 5' RACE reads in MiXCR, keeping a single row per CDR3 protein. The repertoire holds 640,000 or so distinct CDR3 sequences, with roughly 6% as singletons. What was sequenced was naive T cells sorted from blood. The receptors derive from a man aged 18 to 30 in good health.

This clonotype occurred a few times. The V call is TRBV27, the J call TRBJ1-3, with D perhaps matching TRBD1 (6 bases). This CDR3 spans 14 amino acids. Germline values: CDR1 MNHEY, CDR2 SMNVEV (reference sequence). V was pared by 5 bases and J by 3 bases, with 11 bases between. The CDR3 DNA follows: TGTGCCAGCAGTCCAACAGGGATTGGAAACACCATATATTTT. Translated: CASSPTGIGNTIYF.

This clonotype has only a few counts. The chain employs TRBV6-1 and TRBJ2-3; D may match TRBD1 or TRBD2 (5 bases each). CDR3 length: 17 residues. Per germline, CDR1 MNHNS and CDR2 SASEGT. Trimming pared 7 bases from V and 0 bases from J, leaving 20 bases between. The CDR3 reads CASTRGGGGPSTDTQYF. Here the CDR3 DNA reads TGTGCCAGCACCCGAGGTGGTGGGGGACCGAGCACAGATACGCAGTATTTT.

This clonotype was seen ten or more times. The genes are TRBV29-1 and TRBJ2-5; D gene uncertain. V lost 2 bases, J lost 5 bases, and 9 bases lay in between. The CDR3 has 12 amino acids. CDR1 SQVTM and CDR2 ANQGSEA come from the germline V gene. The CDR3 sequence is CSVEPTVETQYF. In nucleotides, the CDR3 is TGCAGCGTTGAACCAACCGTTGAGACCCAGTACTTC.

This chain joins TRBV10-3 and TRBJ1-5; 7 bases map to TRBD1. Germline V gene data show CDR1 as ENHRY and CDR2 as SYGVKD. There are 17 residues in the CDR3. The junction had 11 bases not matched to a gene; V was cut back by 0 bases and J by 6 bases. The CDR3 is CAISESERGGAGQPQHF. DNA of the CDR3: TGTGCCATCAGTGAGTCGGAAAGAGGGGGCGCAGGTCAGCCCCAGCATTTT.

This clonotype has just a few counts. V and J are TRBV27 and TRBJ2-3, with D possibly matching TRBD2 (6 bases). V gave up 7 bases and J gave up 0 bases, with 26 bases separating them. The length of the CDR3 is 19 residues. The germline CDR1 and CDR2 sequences are MNHEY and SMNVEV (reference sequence). CDR3 loop: CASKSLGGIGEASTDTQYF. CDR3 coding DNA: TGTGCCAGCAAGTCCCTAGGCGGGATTGGGGAGGCTAGCACAGATACGCAGTATTTT.

This clonotype came up many times. V is TRBV5-1 and J is TRBJ2-1; D call uncertain. The CDR3 loop spans 13 amino acids. Trimming pared 0 bases from V and 10 bases from J, leaving 11 bases between. Germline assignment: CDR1 SGHRS and CDR2 YFSETQ. CDR3 region: CASSLAGRSEQFF. Here the CDR3 DNA reads TGCGCCAGCAGCTTGGCCGGCCGCAGCGAGCAGTTCTTC.

The sample holds many counts of this clonotype. The V gene is TRBV5-1, the J gene TRBJ2-3; perhaps TRBD2 as D (6 bases). CDR3 length equals 14 residues. CDR1 and CDR2 from the germline V gene are SGHRS and YFSETQ. Trimming shortened V by 4 bases and J by 4 bases, and 13 bases separated the two germline ends. The CDR3 DNA follows: TGCGCCAGCAGCGGGACTCTCCGGGCAGATACGCAGTATTTT. Translated: CASSGTLRADTQYF.

This clonotype showed up many times. The CDR3 nucleotides are TGTGCCAGCCATCCCGGGACTAGCGGGTTCACAGATACGCAGTATTTT. It codes for CASHPGTSGFTDTQYF. The chain links TRBV7-8 to TRBJ2-3, with 12 bases aligning to TRBD2. CDR1 SGHVS and CDR2 FQNEAQ come from the germline V gene. Germline trimming cut 8 bases from V and 2 bases from J; bases unmatched to any gene: 8. The CDR3 runs to 16 residues.

In its sample, this clonotype was seen many times. The rearrangement links TRBV6-1 to TRBJ2-2; the match to TRBD2 covers 7 bases. The CDR3 covers 14 residues. The V segment lost 8 bases and the J segment 1 base; nucleotides outside the gene matches: 4. Germline values: CDR1 MNHNS, CDR2 SASEGT. In DNA, the CDR3 is TGTGCCAGCCGGGGGGACGGGAACACCGGGGAGCTGTTTTTT. This sequence encodes CASRGDGNTGELFF.

This clonotype came up a few times. The rearrangement joins TRBV20-1 to TRBJ2-1; D may be TRBD2 (5 bases). The length of the CDR3 is 12 residues. The germline V gene has CDR1 DFQATT and CDR2 SNEGSKA (reference sequence). CDR3 loop: CSALGSYNEQFF. In DNA, the CDR3 is TGCAGCGCTTTAGGGAGCTACAATGAGCAGTTCTTC.